One T cell receptor (beta chain) is described in this entry. Its target is unknown. Sequence at one end of the junction differs from germline and may be a read error. The sample belongs to a study of cytomegalovirus exposure and HLA in healthy donors. The wider study: Findings of an earlier analysis included roughly 120 million unique TCR beta sequences from 200 million or so T cells. Researchers found that about 82% of over 350 genotyped donors fell within the Caucasian-associated ancestry cluster. Study-level results: Analysis was carried out at a later point, and it linked a missense DCLRE1C variant to TCR beta V- and J-gene trimming.

PCR employed 60 Vbeta and 13 Jbeta primers. Sequencing was performed with immunoSEQ multiplex PCR; in TCRdb, only in-frame clones are kept and a portion is missing. The sample includes about 43,000 clones, about 72% of them seen just once. There are 12 residues in the CDR3. Per the germline V gene, CDR1 is SEHNR and CDR2 is FQNEAQ (reference sequence). The sequence derives from a man younger than 45 in good health and CMV-seronegative. Sequencing input: PBMCs. The chain employs TRBV7-9 and TRBJ2-3; D is uncertain. This CDR3 reads CSSSLSPDTQYF. The CDR3 coding sequence is TGTTCCAGCAGCTTAAGCCCAGATACGCAGTATTTT.